This TCR beta chain came from a study of CD8 T cells in Susac syndrome. Sequencing of TCR beta drew on CD8+ and CD4+ T cells from blood. It was treatment-naive patients with stable or active relapsing-remitting disease who made up the multiple sclerosis controls. Random hexamers were used to reverse transcribe an amount of about 0.45 to 1 ug RNA. Multiplex PCR with immunoSEQ amplified the TCR beta CDR3 across 54 Vbeta and 13 Jbeta. TCRdb re-called the immunoSEQ multiplex PCR reads with MiXCR, one entry per CDR3 protein. The table records approximately 200,000 distinct CDR3 sequences, around 95% of them present only once. The CDR3 has 14 residues. Per the germline V gene, CDR1 is SGHNT and CDR2 is YYREEE (reference sequence). V was trimmed by 4 bases and J by 5 bases, leaving 15 bases between them.

The sequenced sample consisted of CD4+ T cells from PBMCs. The V and J genes are TRBV5-4 and TRBJ2-5; tentatively, D is TRBD2 (7 bases). The sequence was obtained from a human donor with multiple sclerosis. In DNA form, the CDR3 reads TGTGCCAGCAGCGATCGGACAGCGGGGGAGACCCAGTACTTC. This encodes CASSDRTAGETQYF.